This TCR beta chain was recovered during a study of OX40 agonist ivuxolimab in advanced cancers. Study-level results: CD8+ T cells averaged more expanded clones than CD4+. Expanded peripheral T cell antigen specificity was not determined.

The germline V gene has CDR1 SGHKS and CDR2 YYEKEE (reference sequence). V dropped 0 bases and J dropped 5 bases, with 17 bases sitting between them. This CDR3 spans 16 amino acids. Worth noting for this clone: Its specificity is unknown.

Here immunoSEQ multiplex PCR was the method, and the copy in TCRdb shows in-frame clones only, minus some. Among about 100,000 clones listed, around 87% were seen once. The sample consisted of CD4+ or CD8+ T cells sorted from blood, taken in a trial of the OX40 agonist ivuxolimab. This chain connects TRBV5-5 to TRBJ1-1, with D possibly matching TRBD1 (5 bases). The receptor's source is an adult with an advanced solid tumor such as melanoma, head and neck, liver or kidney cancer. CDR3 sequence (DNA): TGTGCCAGCAGCTTGGCGTCCCAGGGTATGGGGACTGAAGCTTTCTTT. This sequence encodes CASSLASQGMGTEAFF.